This T cell receptor (beta chain) originates from a study of CD8 T cells in ankylosing spondylitis. Study-level points and caveats: A TCR beta motif of several highly homologous variants seemed to mark ankylosing spondylitis blood. Disease-linked clones were reportedly significantly enriched in matched ankylosing spondylitis synovial fluid.

V was clipped by 3 bases and J by 5 bases; unmatched bases: 3. In germline, CDR1 is SQVTM, CDR2 ANQGSEA. The CDR3 sequence is 12 residues long. In this sample, this clonotype turned up a few times. Antigen unknown. TCRdb redid the calling of the 5' RACE reads with MiXCR, one entry per CDR3 protein. Among over 600,000 distinct CDR3 sequences listed, around 19% were seen once. This clonotype originated in a male donor with ankylosing spondylitis. V and J are TRBV29-1 and TRBJ2-5; the match to TRBD1 covers 7 bases. Sequenced: blood, either unsorted or a sorted T cell fraction (not recorded which). The CDR3 loop is CSVDRGTETQYF. In DNA form, the CDR3 reads TGCAGCGTTGACAGGGGGACGGAGACCCAGTACTTC.